This entry describes one T cell receptor (beta chain). The sample is drawn from a study of glioma-infiltrating T cells after dendritic cell vaccination. Study information: Dendritic cell vaccine was injected intradermally three times, biweekly.

In germline, CDR1 is LNHDA, CDR2 SQIVND (reference sequence). The CDR3 length is 15 residues. Trimming took off 5 bases at V and 6 bases at J, with 19 bases between the two ends. Time point in this sample: after dendritic cell vaccination, including at tumor progression/relapse. Only patients with spare fresh-frozen tumor and over two years of follow-up were included. Up to 2 ug genomic DNA was used for TCRB CDR3 amplification. Profiling relied on immunoSEQ multiplex PCR, and the TCRdb table lists in-frame clones only, not all of them. The sample includes more than 95,000 clones, 90% seen only once; the top ten take approximately 2.7%.

The source of this sequence is a human donor with glioblastoma. V and J are TRBV19 and TRBJ1-1; D gene uncertain. The source was blood, collected after dendritic cell vaccination. The CDR3 sequence: CASSAGGRLDAEAFF. The CDR3, as DNA: TGTGCCAGTAGTGCCGGAGGACGGCTAGACGCTGAAGCTTTCTTT.